This TCR beta chain was profiled in a study of blood T cell repertoires in COVID-19. Whole-study context: COVID-19 samples, acute and convalescent, were from the United States, Italy and Spain. T cells, B-cell-depleted T cells, or PBMCs supplied cDNA or gDNA.

Germline CDR1 is SGHVS and CDR2 is FQNEAQ. This CDR3 has 16 residues. With V trimmed by 4 bases and J by 3 bases, 5 bases remained unmatched. In the source study's methods: Reference gene primer amplification yielded estimated nucleated cell counts. Measured with immunoSEQ multiplex PCR; TCRdb has only the in-frame clones, and not every one. V, J and clone size are those of that table, while D and trimming were read from the DNA. The data contain some 370,000 clones, 90% of them singletons. Input material: peripheral blood. The V gene is TRBV7-8, the J gene TRBJ2-3, with 12 positions matching TRBD2. This TCR was sampled from a man younger than 30 with active or convalescent COVID-19. As DNA, the CDR3 is TGTGCCAGCAGCTCTCGGACTAGCGGGAAAACAGATACGCAGTATTTT. Protein: CASSSRTSGKTDTQYF.